A single sample is the source of the 26 T cell receptor beta chains below, sequenced in a study of T cell responses to AZD1222 COVID-19 vaccine. Libraries were prepared by immunoSEQ multiplex PCR; TCRdb keeps only in-frame clonotypes and omits some of them. The table includes around 66,000 clones, roughly 87% detected once. The sample consisted of peripheral blood, taken on day 0 of AZD1222 vaccination. The receptors were gathered from an adult in good health.

This chain links TRBV5-6 with TRBJ2-2, with a weak D call TRBD2 (6 bases). Germline CDR1 and CDR2: SGHDT and YYEEEE. CDR3 length equals 15 residues. With 4 bases removed from V and 0 bases from J, the gap between germline ends came to 10 bases. CDR3 nucleotides: TGTGCCAGCAGCCGGGGGTCCGCGAACACCGGGGAGCTGTTTTTT. Encoded protein: CASSRGSANTGELFF.

The chain joins TRBV19 to TRBJ2-2; D is perhaps TRBD1 (6 bases). Germline CDR1 LNHDA, CDR2 SQIVND (reference sequence). The germline V and J ends were trimmed by 4 bases and 4 bases, with 13 bases remaining between them. There are 15 residues in the CDR3. CDR3 nucleotides: TGTGCCAGTAGTACCCCCGGCAGGGGCACCGGGGAGCTGTTTTTT. Its protein is CASSTPGRGTGELFF.

The chain uses TRBV4-2 and TRBJ2-1; D is unresolved. This CDR3 has 17 residues. Germline-derived CDR1 and CDR2 are LGHNA and YNFKEQ. V was cut by 0 bases and J by 0 bases, with 12 bases left in between. The CDR3 loop is CASSQDLAASSYNEQFF. In nucleotides, the CDR3 is TGTGCCAGCAGCCAAGATCTGGCGGCTAGCTCCTACAATGAGCAGTTCTTC.

This clone was found a few times. V usage is TRBV6-4 and J usage is TRBJ2-1; 8 bases line up with TRBD2. The V and J ends lost 0 bases and 9 bases, in that order; junction bases with no gene match: 7. The germline V gene encodes CDR1 MRHNA and CDR2 SNTAGT. The CDR3 runs 15 residues. The CDR3 sequence is CASSDSSGSRSEQFF. The CDR3 bases are TGTGCCAGCAGTGACTCAAGCGGGAGCAGGAGTGAGCAGTTCTTC.

The rearrangement uses TRBV15 and TRBJ2-6; a possible D gene is TRBD2 (5 bases). This CDR3 has 19 residues. Germline V gene sequence: CDR1 LNHNV, CDR2 YYDKDF (reference sequence). V shed 4 bases and J shed 1 base, with 20 bases lying between them. CDR3 nucleotide sequence: TGTGCCACCAGCACCTTGAGGGAGAGGTATAGGTCTGGGGCCAACGTCCTGACTTTC. As protein: CATSTLRERYRSGANVLTF. The full variable domain, rest sourced from reference TRBV15 and TRBJ2-6, is DAMVIQNPRYQVTQFGKPVTLSCSQTLNHNVMYWYQQKSSQAPKLLFHYYDKDFNNEADTPDNFQSRRPNTSFCFLDIRSPGLGDTAMYLCATSTLRERYRSGANVLTFGAGSRLTVL.

The chain employs TRBV7-9 and TRBJ1-2; 7 positions agree with TRBD1. Trimming took 5 bases from V and 3 from J; bases not matched to a gene: 6. The CDR3 covers 14 residues. The V gene's germline CDR1 is SEHNR and CDR2 FQNEAQ (reference sequence). CDR3 bases: TGTGCCAGCAGCATCGGACAGGAGGACTATGGCTACACCTTC. Amino acids: CASSIGQEDYGYTF.

The V call is TRBV28, the J call TRBJ1-2, with D possibly being TRBD1 (5 bases). Germline V gene lookup returns CDR1 MDHEN and CDR2 SYDVKM. V dropped 1 base and J dropped 3 bases, with 6 bases sitting between them. CDR3 length equals 13 residues. For the CDR3, the DNA is TGTGCCAGCAGTTTATCAGGGTACTATGGCTACACCTTC. This encodes CASSLSGYYGYTF.

The chain carries TRBV30 and TRBJ2-3; tentative D call: TRBD2 (5 bases). From germline, CDR1 is GTSNPN and CDR2 SVGIG (reference sequence). The CDR3 is made up of 14 amino acids. V was cut by 2 bases and J by 0 bases, with 9 bases left in between. The CDR3 region has the DNA TGTGCCTGGAGTCGTAGGAGGAGCACAGATACGCAGTATTTT. Amino acids: CAWSRRRSTDTQYF.

The chain carries TRBV6-1 and TRBJ2-7; no clear D gene. This CDR3 is 13 amino acids long. Germline V gene sequence: CDR1 MNHNS, CDR2 SASEGT. V was shortened by 2 bases and J by 5 bases, with 10 bases between the two germline ends. This CDR3 is CASSERPDDEQYF. The CDR3 DNA sequence: TGTGCCAGCAGTGAACGGCCAGACGACGAGCAGTACTTC.

In its sample, this clone was seen once. The rearrangement joins TRBV29-1 to TRBJ1-2; no firm D call. The germline V and J ends were trimmed by 4 bases and 1 base, with 7 bases remaining between them. Germline CDR1 and CDR2: SQVTM and ANQGSEA. The CDR3 totals 12 residues. Here the CDR3 reads CSVVGNNYGYTF. The CDR3, as DNA: TGCAGCGTTGTAGGCAATAACTATGGCTACACCTTC.

The count of this clone is one. The V gene is TRBV6-1, the J gene TRBJ2-7, with TRBD1 matching 9 bases. Germline V gives CDR1 MNHNS, CDR2 SASEGT. The CDR3 loop spans 16 amino acids. Losses at the gene ends were 1 base for V and 1 base for J; bases not matched to a gene: 5. The CDR3: CASSEVTTGGSYEQYF. DNA for the CDR3: TGTGCCAGCAGTGAAGTAACGACAGGGGGTTCCTACGAGCAGTACTTC.

This clone was picked up a small number of times. V gene TRBV7-6 combines with J gene TRBJ2-2; D might be TRBD2 (6 bases). The V and J ends lost 3 bases and 0 bases respectively, with 11 bases between them. The CDR3 spans 16 residues. Germline CDR1 reads SGHVS; CDR2 reads FNYEAQ. The CDR3 spells CASSFTGVPNTGELFF. CDR3 DNA sequence: TGTGCCAGCAGCTTTACGGGGGTCCCGAACACCGGGGAGCTGTTTTTT.

This sequence joins TRBV6-5 and TRBJ1-3; D call uncertain. The CDR3 loop spans 15 amino acids. Germline V lookup: CDR1 MNHEY, CDR2 SVGAGI. Trimming removed 7 bases at V and 2 bases at J, with 15 bases between. CDR3 in DNA: TGTGCCAGCACCGGGCCGTATGCCACTGGAAACACCATATATTTT. This gives the protein CASTGPYATGNTIYF.

Only a few counts were recorded for this clone. One junction end does not reproduce the germline sequence, and a read error may be involved. This CDR3 reads CASSWSRQGLEADF. Here the CDR3 DNA reads TGTGCCAGCAGCTGGTCCCGACAGGGGTTGGAAGCGGACTTC. The V call is TRBV5-8, the J call TRBJ2-7, with 8 bases fitting TRBD1. The CDR3 extends over 14 amino acids. Germline CDR1 is SGHTS and CDR2 is YDEGEE. Combining the CDR3 with reference TRBV5-8 and TRBJ2-7 gives the whole variable domain EAGVTQSPTHLIKTRGQQATLRCSPISGHTSVYWYQQALGLGLQFLLWYDEGEERNRGNFPPRFSGRQFPNYSSELNVNALELEDSALYLCASSWSRQGLEADFGPGTRLTVT.

The rearrangement uses TRBV9 and TRBJ2-7; 8 positions agree with TRBD2. The CDR3 spans 14 residues. Germline V CDR1 and CDR2: SGDLS, YYNGEE. The ends lost 4 bases at V and 7 bases at J; junction bases unmatched: 10. CDR3 sequence reads: CASSSTVSSGEQYF. The DNA of the CDR3 is TGTGCCAGCAGCTCAACGGTGTCTAGCGGGGAGCAGTACTTC. Complete variable domain (other parts from reference TRBV9 and TRBJ2-7): DSGVTQTPKHLITATGQRVTLRCSPRSGDLSVYWYQQSLDQGLQFLIQYYNGEERAKGNILERFSAQQFPDLHSELNLSSLELGDSALYFCASSSTVSSGEQYFGPGTRLTVT.

The chain recombines TRBV25-1 with TRBJ2-1, with a tentative D call TRBD2 (7 bases). CDR1 is MGHDK and CDR2 is SYGVNS in the germline V gene. V shed 4 bases and J shed 6 bases, with 16 bases lying between them. This CDR3 is built from 15 residues. This chain's CDR3 is CASSVPWGGGNEQFF. CDR3 sequence (DNA): TGTGCCAGCAGTGTCCCTTGGGGAGGGGGCAATGAGCAGTTCTTC.

The chain joins TRBV29-1 to TRBJ1-2; D gene ambiguous. Germline loops: CDR1 SQVTM, CDR2 ANQGSEA. V was clipped by 7 bases and J by 8 bases, with 14 bases between them. The CDR3 sequence is 11 residues long. The CDR3 nucleotides are TGCAGCGCTGTAAGGGCGGGGGGCTACACCTTC. Encoded protein: CSAVRAGGYTF.

This chain links TRBV29-1 with TRBJ2-3; 9 nucleotides match TRBD1. From germline, CDR1 is SQVTM and CDR2 ANQGSEA. The CDR3 length is 17 residues. The V and J ends lost 3 bases and 1 base, in that order; junction bases with no gene match: 11. The chain's CDR3 is CSVEGTGFPLGTDTQYF. Here the CDR3 DNA reads TGCAGCGTTGAGGGGACAGGGTTTCCTCTGGGCACAGATACGCAGTATTTT.

As DNA, the CDR3 is TGTGCCAGCAGTGAGGCAGGTAACAGTGGCTACACCTTC. Translating it yields CASSEAGNSGYTF. The rearrangement joins TRBV6-1 to TRBJ1-2; unclear D gene. CDR1 and CDR2 from the germline V gene are MNHNS and SASEGT. The ends were cut back, 3 bases at V and 7 bases at J, with 12 bases in the middle. The CDR3 totals 13 residues.

The rearrangement links TRBV27 to TRBJ1-2; no reliable D call. The CDR3 totals 12 residues. Trimming left V 0 bases short and J 6 bases short, with 5 bases between. Germline CDR1 and CDR2: MNHEY and SMNVEV (reference sequence). CDR3 sequence: CASSLSGNGYTF. As DNA, the CDR3 is TGTGCCAGCAGTTTATCAGGGAATGGCTACACCTTC.

The chain combines TRBV11-3 with TRBJ2-7; D remains ambiguous. Trimming shortened V by 1 base and J by 0 bases, and 7 bases separated the two germline ends. Germline assignment: CDR1 SGHNT and CDR2 YENEEA. This CDR3 is 14 amino acids long. The CDR3 loop is CASSLGQTSYEQYF. The CDR3 DNA is TGTGCCAGCAGCTTAGGGCAGACCTCCTACGAGCAGTACTTC.

This rearrangement joins TRBV19 to TRBJ1-5; maybe TRBD1 (5 bases). The CDR3 length is 13 residues. Germline CDR1 reads LNHDA; CDR2 reads SQIVND (reference sequence). Deletions cut 3 bases from V and 5 bases from J, with 8 bases between. DNA of the CDR3: TGTGCCAGTAGTATCAGGGAGGATCAGCCCCAGCATTTT. Encoded protein: CASSIREDQPQHF.

The chain employs TRBV7-3 and TRBJ2-2; 12 bases line up with TRBD2. The J segment lost 2 bases and the V segment lost 5 bases, leaving 12 bases of the junction unmatched. Looked up from germline, CDR1 is SGHTA and CDR2 is FQGTGA. This CDR3 has 19 amino acids. CDR3: CASSPQVLAGGSNTGELFF. DNA for the CDR3: TGTGCCAGCAGCCCCCAAGTTCTAGCGGGAGGGTCAAACACCGGGGAGCTGTTTTTT.

This rearrangement joins TRBV4-1 to TRBJ1-5; TRBD1 matches at 7 bases. The CDR3 runs to 15 residues. Unmatched junction bases numbered 7, after V lost 1 base and J lost 7 bases. From germline, CDR1 is MGHRA and CDR2 YSYEKL. The CDR3 protein is CASSQVMAGGQPQHF. CDR3 DNA sequence: TGCGCCAGCAGCCAAGTCATGGCAGGGGGACAGCCCCAGCATTTT.

The chain joins TRBV11-2 to TRBJ1-6; 8 bases line up with TRBD1. The V and J ends lost 5 bases and 8 bases, in that order; junction bases with no gene match: 14. Germline loops: CDR1 SGHAT, CDR2 FQNNGV. The CDR3 loop spans 17 amino acids. The CDR3 region has the DNA TGTGCCAGCAGCCGCACCCCGACAGGGGAGGAGGATTCACCCCTCCACTTT. Translating it yields CASSRTPTGEEDSPLHF.

Only a few counts were recorded for this clone. Different DNA sequences within this sample yield the same CDR3. The chain is built from TRBV15 and TRBJ1-2; unclear D gene. Trimming removed 0 bases at V and 6 bases at J, with 8 bases between. CDR1 is LNHNV, CDR2 YYDKDF, per germline (reference sequence). The CDR3 is made up of 13 amino acids. The CDR3 loop reads CATSREEGDGYTF. CDR3 bases: TGTGCCACCAGCAGAGAGGAGGGAGATGGCTACACCTTC.